The 3 T cell receptor beta chains below come from one sample, sequenced in a study of T cell repertoires in cytomegalovirus infection. TCRdb re-called the reads through MiXCR, storing one row per CDR3 protein. The table has 250,000 to 350,000 distinct CDR3 sequences, 25% seen once. Sequenced input: PBMCs. These receptors originate from a human donor in good health (CMV status not recorded). Some clones in this sample may be carry-over from other donors' samples.

The rearrangement uses TRBV5-1 and TRBJ2-1, with 8 bases aligning to TRBD2. Germline trimming cut 1 base from V and 0 bases from J; bases unmatched to any gene: 6. The germline V gene encodes CDR1 SGHRS and CDR2 YFSETQ. CDR3 length equals 17 residues. CDR3: CASSLLRGGSSYNEQFF. DNA for the CDR3: TGCGCCAGCAGCTTGCTCCGGGGGGGAAGCTCCTACAATGAGCAGTTCTTC.

The J gene is TRBJ1-4, the V gene TRBV5-1, with D tentatively TRBD1 (5 bases). Trimming stripped 4 bases from V and 7 bases from J, with 11 bases between. The CDR3 length is 13 residues. CDR1 is SGHRS, CDR2 YFSETQ, per germline. CDR3 DNA sequence: TGCGCCAGCAGCCTCGGGACCGCTGAAAAACTGTTTTTT. Protein product: CASSLGTAEKLFF.

The chain employs TRBV11-2 and TRBJ2-3; D is uncertain. The CDR3 is 14 residues long. V was cut by 6 bases and J by 2 bases, with 12 bases left in between. Germline CDR1 SGHAT, CDR2 FQNNGV. CDR3 nucleotides: TGTGCCAGCAGTTCCATACGGGTCACAGATACGCAGTATTTT. Protein product: CASSSIRVTDTQYF.